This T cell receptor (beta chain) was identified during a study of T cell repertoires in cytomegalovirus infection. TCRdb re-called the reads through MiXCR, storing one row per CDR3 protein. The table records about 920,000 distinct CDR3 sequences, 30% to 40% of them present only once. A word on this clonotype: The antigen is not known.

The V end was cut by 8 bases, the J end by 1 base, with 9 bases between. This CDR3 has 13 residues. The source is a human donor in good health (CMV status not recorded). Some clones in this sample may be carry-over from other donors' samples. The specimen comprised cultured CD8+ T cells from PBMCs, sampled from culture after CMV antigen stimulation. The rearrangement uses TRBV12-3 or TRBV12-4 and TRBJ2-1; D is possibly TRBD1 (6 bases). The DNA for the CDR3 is TGTGCCAGCGTCAGGGGTTCCTACAATGAGCAGTTCTTC. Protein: CASVRGSYNEQFF.